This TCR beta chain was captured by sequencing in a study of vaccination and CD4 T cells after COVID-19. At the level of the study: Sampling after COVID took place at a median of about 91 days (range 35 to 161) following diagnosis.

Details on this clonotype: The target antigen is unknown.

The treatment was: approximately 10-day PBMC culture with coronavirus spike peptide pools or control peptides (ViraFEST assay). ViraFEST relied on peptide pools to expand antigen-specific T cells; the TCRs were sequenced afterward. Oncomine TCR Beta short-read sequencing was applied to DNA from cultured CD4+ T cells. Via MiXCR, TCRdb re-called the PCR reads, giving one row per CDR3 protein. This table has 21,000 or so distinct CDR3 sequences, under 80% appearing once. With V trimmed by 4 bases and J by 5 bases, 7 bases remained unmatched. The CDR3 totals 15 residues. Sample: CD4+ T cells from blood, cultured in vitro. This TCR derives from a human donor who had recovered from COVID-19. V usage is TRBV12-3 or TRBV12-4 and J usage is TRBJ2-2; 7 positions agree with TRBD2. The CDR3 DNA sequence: TGTGCCAGCAGTTGGGGGGGAGTCGTTACCGGGGAGCTGTTTTTT. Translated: CASSWGGVVTGELFF.